The rows below give T cell receptor beta chains drawn from one sample of a study of blood T cell repertoires in COVID-19. The data were produced by immunoSEQ multiplex PCR, yet TCRdb's version contains in-frame clones alone and is incomplete. The repertoire holds roughly 140,000 clones, with roughly 81% as singletons. The sample taken for sequencing was peripheral blood. The source is a woman aged 55-70 years with COVID-19, enrolled during active disease. Both conserved end residues are part of each CDR3. D genes are given only for firm matches. The size field is filled for only some rows; it gives once, few, many or a size class.

clone_size j_call d_call v_call cdr3_length cdr3_aa cdr3_nt
- TRBJ1-5 - TRBV27 14 CASGRSEYGQPQHF TGTGCCAGCGGTCGATCGGAGTACGGTCAGCCCCAGCATTTT
few TRBJ1-5 - TRBV19 13 CASSAGRRQPQHF TGTGCCAGTAGTGCGGGTAGGCGTCAGCCCCAGCATTTT
- TRBJ1-1 - TRBV19 17 CASTPGGRSDLNTEAFF TGTGCCAGTACCCCGGGGGGGCGGAGTGACTTGAACACTGAAGCTTTCTTT
- TRBJ2-5 - TRBV19 14 CASSFGPNQETQYF TGTGCCAGTAGCTTTGGTCCTAATCAAGAGACCCAGTACTTC
- TRBJ2-1 - TRBV4-1 17 CASSQDDSLSSYNEQFF TGCGCCAGCAGCCAAGACGACAGCCTAAGCTCCTACAATGAGCAGTTCTTC
- TRBJ1-2 - TRBV5-1 15 CASSREGQGTYGYTF TGCGCCAGCAGCAGGGAGGGGCAGGGTACCTATGGCTACACCTTC
- TRBJ2-3 TRBD2 TRBV29-1 13 CSATSGAADTQYF TGCAGCGCTACAAGCGGGGCAGCAGATACGCAGTATTTT
- TRBJ1-2 TRBD1 TRBV6-5 14 CASSTGTGGHGYTF TGTGCCAGCAGTACCGGGACAGGGGGCCATGGCTACACCTTC
- TRBJ1-2 TRBD1 TRBV19 13 CASSPDRVIGYTF TGTGCCAGTAGTCCCGACAGGGTAATCGGCTACACCTTC
- TRBJ2-1 TRBD2 TRBV5-6 17 CASSLELAGGLGNEQFF TGTGCCAGCAGCTTGGAGCTAGCGGGAGGGCTAGGGAATGAGCAGTTCTTC
- TRBJ2-2 TRBD2 TRBV7-2 15 CASSLVAGRAGELFF TGTGCCAGCAGCTTAGTGGCAGGGAGGGCCGGGGAGCTGTTTTTT
once TRBJ1-1 TRBD1 TRBV6-1 14 CASSDTGVRTEAFF TGTGCCAGCAGTGATACAGGGGTTAGGACTGAAGCTTTCTTT
few TRBJ2-1 TRBD1 TRBV29-1 14 CSLSGTGEYNEQFF TGCAGCCTTTCCGGGACAGGAGAATACAATGAGCAGTTCTTC
- TRBJ2-3 - TRBV6-1 15 CASSEGTVTTDTQYF TGTGCCAGCAGTGAAGGCACAGTGACGACAGATACGCAGTATTTT
- TRBJ2-2 - TRBV11-2 15 CASRRGEAGTGELFF TGTGCCAGCAGGCGAGGCGAAGCGGGCACCGGGGAGCTGTTTTTT
- TRBJ1-3 - TRBV19 14 CASRPDSSGNTIYF TGTGCCAGTAGACCGGACAGCTCTGGAAACACCATATATTTT
- TRBJ1-2 - TRBV13 12 CASSLIPGGYTF TGTGCCAGCAGCTTAATCCCCGGGGGCTACACCTTC
- TRBJ2-1 TRBD2 TRBV5-4 15 CASSRPGLEIYEQFF TGTGCCAGCAGCCGACCGGGACTAGAGATTTATGAGCAGTTCTTC
- TRBJ2-3 - TRBV11-3 17 CASSLDSRRGHTDTQYF TGTGCCAGCAGCTTAGATAGCCGCAGGGGACACACAGATACGCAGTATTTT
once TRBJ2-3 TRBD2 TRBV20-1 14 CSASGGSWEDTQYF TGCAGTGCTAGTGGCGGGAGTTGGGAAGATACGCAGTATTTT
- TRBJ1-2 TRBD1 TRBV7-9 19 CASSPPGISGQGVNYGYTF TGTGCCAGCAGCCCCCCAGGAATATCGGGACAGGGAGTAAACTATGGCTACACCTTC
- TRBJ2-5 TRBD1 TRBV6-5 15 CASSPAGGTQETQYF TGTGCCAGCAGCCCAGCAGGGGGTACCCAAGAGACCCAGTACTTC
- TRBJ1-6 - TRBV10-1 14 CASSRGENNSPLHF TGCGCCAGCAGTCGCGGTGAAAATAATTCACCCCTCCACTTT
- TRBJ2-1 TRBD2 TRBV29-1 16 CSVQRGGSLSYNEQFF TGCAGCGTCCAGCGGGGGGGTTCCCTCTCCTACAATGAGCAGTTCTTC
once TRBJ1-2 - TRBV6-5 14 CASSSNDRRHGYTF TGTGCCAGCAGTTCCAATGACAGACGACATGGCTACACCTTC
- TRBJ1-2 - TRBV3-1/TRBV3-2 15 CASSQDIVSNYGYTF TGTGCCAGCAGCCAAGATATAGTATCTAACTATGGCTACACCTTC